This T cell receptor beta chain was documented in a study of shared clonotypes between healthy human individuals. Study background: Donors consisted of two women and three men between 18 and 49. Points from the study as a whole: Richness estimates generally favored naive over memory subsets. A limitation of the genetic and exposure-history diversity represented arose from few donors.

TCRdb keeps only in-frame clones here, not all; method: immunoSEQ multiplex PCR. The sample carries a few hundred thousand clones, about 74% recorded once. V shed 2 bases and J shed 3 bases, with 14 bases lying between them. This CDR3 comprises 15 residues. CDR1 is SGHRS and CDR2 is YFSETQ in the germline V gene. As to this clone: The target antigen is unknown.

The sequenced sample consisted of memory CD4+ T cells sorted from blood. Stated subset: CD45RA-negative fraction. The origin of this receptor is a young man in good health. The chain has TRBV5-1 and TRBJ2-5; either TRBD1 or TRBD2 may fit D (7 bases each). The DNA of the CDR3 is TGCGCCAGCAGCTTACAGGGGACTACTGAAGAGACCCAGTACTTC. Amino acids: CASSLQGTTEETQYF.